This passage covers 32 T cell receptor beta chains from one sample sequenced in a study of beta chain features in type 1 diabetes. What was sequenced were expressed TCRB transcripts, since all of the isolated RNA had been reverse transcribed. Method: immunoSEQ multiplex PCR; TCRdb's copy keeps in-frame clones and lacks some. The table has roughly 400,000 clones, around 16% seen once; the top ten hold 0.019%. Sequenced: naive CD4+ T cells from blood. Source of these receptors: a woman aged 18 to 35 in good health.

In this sample, this clone turned up a few times. The rearrangement links TRBV29-1 to TRBJ2-1, with D possibly TRBD2 on 5 matching bases. In germline, CDR1 is SQVTM, CDR2 ANQGSEA. V lost 7 bases and J 7 bases, leaving 20 bases between the germline ends. The CDR3 is 14 amino acids. CDR3 bases: TGCAGCGCCCGGGTGGCGGGTTCGAGGAATGAGCAGTTCTTC. This codes for CSARVAGSRNEQFF.

Only a few counts were recorded for this clone. The rearrangement joins TRBV10-3 to TRBJ2-1; TRBD1 matches 10 bases. CDR1 is ENHRY, CDR2 SYGVKD, per germline. The CDR3 runs to 19 residues. V lost 4 bases and J lost 6; bases outside the gene matches: 18. For the CDR3, the DNA is TGTGCCATCAGTGGGGACAGGGGTAGGAAGTCTGTGTCCCGCAATGAGCAGTTCTTC. It is translated as CAISGDRGRKSVSRNEQFF.

This clone has just a few counts. The chain employs TRBV30 and TRBJ1-5; 9 nucleotides align to TRBD1. The CDR3 consists of 15 residues. Looked up from germline, CDR1 is GTSNPN and CDR2 is SVGIG (reference sequence). With 3 bases clipped from V and 5 bases from J, the junction kept 8 bases outside the gene matches. CDR3 region: CAWSTGQGEYQPQHF. The CDR3 nucleotides are TGTGCCTGGAGCACGGGACAGGGAGAATATCAGCCCCAGCATTTT.

This chain uses TRBV19 with TRBJ1-2, with TRBD1 identical over 8 bases. Germline assignment: CDR1 LNHDA and CDR2 SQIVND (reference sequence). The CDR3 consists of 14 residues. The V segment lost 5 bases and the J segment 3 bases; nucleotides outside the gene matches: 5. CDR3 bases: TGTGCCAGTAGTTCTATACAGGGGGACTATGGCTACACCTTC. Residues: CASSSIQGDYGYTF. Based on the CDR3 plus reference TRBV19 and TRBJ1-2, the full variable domain is DGGITQSPKYLFRKEGQNVTLSCEQNLNHDAMYWYRQDPGQGLRLIYYSQIVNDFQKGDIAEGYSVSREKKESFPLTVTSAQKNPTAFYLCASSSIQGDYGYTFGSGTRLTVV.

This clone was observed a few times. Germline and junction disagree at one end, which may indicate a read error. V usage is TRBV7-9 and J usage is TRBJ2-1; the match to TRBD2 covers 7 bases. Germline CDR1 and CDR2: SEHNR and FQNEAQ (reference sequence). The CDR3 has 15 amino acids. Here the CDR3 reads CASSLGSVGGTRPLF. In nucleotides, the CDR3 is TGTGCCAGCAGCTTAGGTTCGGTGGGAGGGACGAGACCCCTCTTC.

The chain recombines TRBV30 with TRBJ1-5; tentative D call: TRBD1 (6 bases). Trimming removed 0 bases at V and 6 bases at J, with 9 bases between. Germline assignment: CDR1 GTSNPN and CDR2 SVGIG (reference sequence). This CDR3 spans 13 amino acids. The CDR3 bases are TGTGCCTGGAGTGTCGGGGGGCCTCAGCCCCAGCATTTT. The encoded protein is CAWSVGGPQPQHF. Looking up the rest from reference TRBV30 and TRBJ1-5 gives the full variable domain: SQTIHQWPATLVQPVGSPLSLECTVEGTSNPNLYWYRQAAGRGLQLLFYSVGIGQISSEVPQNLSASRPQDRQFILSSKKLLLSDSGFYLCAWSVGGPQPQHFGDGTRLSIL.

The gene calls are TRBV4-3 and TRBJ1-5; tentative D call: TRBD1 (6 bases). V lost 0 bases to trimming and J lost 4 bases, with 10 bases between them. The CDR3 is 15 amino acids. The germline CDR1 and CDR2 sequences are LGHNA and YSLEER. This CDR3 is CASSQDQGTNQPQHF. CDR3 nucleotides: TGCGCCAGCAGCCAAGATCAGGGGACGAATCAGCCCCAGCATTTT.

This chain links TRBV9 with TRBJ1-2; TRBD1 might be the D (6 bases). This CDR3 is built from 15 residues. Trimming shortened V by 3 bases and J by 0 bases, and 12 bases separated the two germline ends. Germline lookup yields CDR1 SGDLS and CDR2 YYNGEE. CDR3 in amino acids: CASSAGDNPNYGYTF. CDR3 DNA sequence: TGTGCCAGCAGCGCAGGGGACAACCCTAACTATGGCTACACCTTC. The full variable domain, rest sourced from reference TRBV9 and TRBJ1-2, is DSGVTQTPKHLITATGQRVTLRCSPRSGDLSVYWYQQSLDQGLQFLIQYYNGEERAKGNILERFSAQQFPDLHSELNLSSLELGDSALYFCASSAGDNPNYGYTFGSGTRLTVV.

This sequence joins TRBV9 and TRBJ2-6, with D perhaps matching TRBD1 (5 bases). Germline assignment: CDR1 SGDLS and CDR2 YYNGEE. This CDR3 spans 15 amino acids. The V and J ends lost 0 bases and 2 bases respectively, with 6 bases between them. The CDR3 coding sequence is TGTGCCAGCAGCGTAGAAGGGGCTGGGGCCAACGTCCTGACTTTC. Translating gives CASSVEGAGANVLTF.

The rearrangement links TRBV11-2 to TRBJ2-1; 8 bases line up with TRBD1. Trimming cost V 3 bases and J 7 bases; bases outside gene matches: 8. There are 15 residues in the CDR3. The V gene's germline CDR1 is SGHAT and CDR2 FQNNGV. In nucleotides, the CDR3 is TGTGCCAGCAGCTTGCGGCAGGGGGCTGGGAATGAGCAGTTCTTC. Its translation: CASSLRQGAGNEQFF. The entire variable domain, with the rest obtained from reference TRBV11-2 and TRBJ2-1, is as follows: EAGVAQSPRYKIIEKRQSVAFWCNPISGHATLYWYQQILGQGPKLLIQFQNNGVVDDSQLPKDRFSAERLKGVDSTLKIQPAKLEDSAVYLCASSLRQGAGNEQFFGPGTRLTVL.

The gene calls are TRBV4-2 and TRBJ2-5; 14 nucleotides match TRBD2. The germline CDR1 and CDR2 sequences are LGHNA and YNFKEQ. The trim removed 1 base at V and 3 bases at J, leaving 1 base unmatched. The CDR3 is made up of 16 amino acids. CDR3 loop: CASSQGLAGGKETQYF. The CDR3 DNA is TGTGCCAGCAGCCAAGGACTAGCGGGAGGGAAAGAGACCCAGTACTTC.

The rearrangement uses TRBV5-1 and TRBJ1-1; 8 nucleotides line up with TRBD1. This CDR3 comprises 14 residues. Looked up from germline, CDR1 is SGHRS and CDR2 is YFSETQ. V dropped 5 bases and J dropped 1; count of bases not matched to a gene: 4. Written as DNA, the CDR3 is TGCGCCAGCAGTCCAGGGGGCCCGAACACTGAAGCTTTCTTT. This encodes CASSPGGPNTEAFF.

This clone has a handful of counts. The rearrangement joins TRBV23-1 to TRBJ1-5; TRBD1 agrees at 9 bases. TRBV23-1 is known as an ORF, though its function is uncertain. V was pared by 3 bases and J by 2 bases, with 5 bases of the junction left unmatched. The CDR3 is 16 amino acids. The CDR3 sequence: CASSQATGGCNQPQHF. In DNA form, the CDR3 reads TGCGCCAGCAGTCAGGCGACAGGGGGTTGCAATCAGCCCCAGCATTTT.

This clone was recorded a few times. Different DNA sequences within this sample yield the same CDR3. This chain connects TRBV20-1 to TRBJ1-1, with unresolved D. The germline CDR1 and CDR2 sequences are DFQATT and SNEGSKA (reference sequence). The CDR3 consists of 11 residues. V lost 6 bases to trimming and J lost 0 bases, with 5 bases between them. The CDR3, as DNA: TGCAGTGCCACAGTGAACACTGAAGCTTTCTTT. Its translation is CSATVNTEAFF.

The J gene is TRBJ2-7, the V gene TRBV28; 7 bases line up with TRBD1. This CDR3 region has 15 residues. V lost 4 bases, J lost 7 bases, and 13 bases stayed unmatched. From germline, CDR1 is MDHEN and CDR2 SYDVKM. This CDR3 reads CASSYPWTGTEEQYF. The CDR3 DNA reads TGTGCCAGCAGTTACCCTTGGACAGGTACGGAAGAGCAGTACTTC. Combining the CDR3 with reference TRBV28 and TRBJ2-7 gives the whole variable domain DVKVTQSSRYLVKRTGEKVFLECVQDMDHENMFWYRQDPGLGLRLIYFSYDVKMKEKGDIPEGYSVSREKKERFSLILESASTNQTSMYLCASSYPWTGTEEQYFGPGTRLTVT.

V is TRBV29-1 and J is TRBJ2-5; no clear D gene. Germline CDR1 and CDR2: SQVTM and ANQGSEA. The CDR3 is 12 amino acids. Trimming removed 1 base at V and 0 bases at J, with 3 bases between. The CDR3: CSVEVYQETQYF. CDR3 in DNA: TGCAGCGTTGAAGTCTACCAAGAGACCCAGTACTTC.

This chain uses TRBV6-6 with TRBJ2-5, with 8 bases lining up with TRBD1. This CDR3 contains 13 residues. J was trimmed by 3 bases and V by 6 bases; bases with no gene match: 3. Germline loops: CDR1 MNHNY, CDR2 SVGAGI (reference sequence). The DNA of the CDR3 is TGTGCCAGCAGCGGACAGGGAAAAGAGACCCAGTACTTC. This codes for CASSGQGKETQYF.

This clone came up a few times. The rearrangement joins TRBV4-2 to TRBJ1-4; TRBD1 matches 7 bases. The CDR3 has 14 amino acids. The ends lost 0 bases at V and 8 bases at J; junction bases unmatched: 3. Germline V gene lookup returns CDR1 LGHNA and CDR2 YNFKEQ. CDR3: CASSQEGTDEKLFF. Written as DNA, the CDR3 is TGTGCCAGCAGCCAAGAAGGGACAGACGAAAAACTGTTTTTT.

This clone has just a few counts. The V and J genes are TRBV7-8 and TRBJ2-1, with 15 bases aligning to TRBD2. Looked up from germline, CDR1 is SGHVS and CDR2 is FQNEAQ. CDR3 length: 15 amino acids. The junction had 5 bases not matched to a gene; V was cut back by 5 bases and J by 9 bases. The CDR3 DNA is TGTGCCAGCAGCCTTCCGGGACTAGCGGGAGGTGAGCAGTTCTTC. This encodes CASSLPGLAGGEQFF. Complete variable domain (other parts from reference TRBV7-8 and TRBJ2-1): GAGVSQSPRYKVAKRGQDVALRCDPISGHVSLFWYQQALGQGPEFLTYFQNEAQLDKSGLPSDRFFAERPEGSVSTLKIQRTQQEDSAVYLCASSLPGLAGGEQFFGPGTRLTVL.

A few counts support this clone. The genes are TRBV4-2 and TRBJ1-5, with a tentative D call TRBD1 (6 bases). Trimming shortened V by 2 bases and J by 7 bases, and 12 bases separated the two germline ends. The CDR3 has 14 amino acids. Per the germline V gene, CDR1 is LGHNA and CDR2 is YNFKEQ. As DNA, the CDR3 is TGTGCCAGCAGCCAACTAGGGGGGGCCCAGCCCCAGCATTTT. Translation: CASSQLGGAQPQHF.

This clone has only a few counts. The chain joins TRBV7-2 to TRBJ2-7, with D possibly being TRBD2 (6 bases). The CDR3 extends over 13 amino acids. Trimming pared 4 bases from V and 5 bases from J, leaving 12 bases between. Germline values: CDR1 SGHTA, CDR2 FQGNSA. The CDR3 nucleotides are TGTGCCAGCAGCTCAGGAGGGAACCACGAGCAGTACTTC. As protein: CASSSGGNHEQYF.

Details on this clone: Mismatch with germline at one junction end may stem from a read error. The chain has TRBV5-5 and TRBJ2-7; tentatively, D is TRBD2 (5 bases). Per the germline V gene, CDR1 is SGHKS and CDR2 is YYEKEE (reference sequence). There are 12 residues in the CDR3. The CDR3, as DNA: TGTGCCACCAGCATCGGCGGGCTCGAGCAGTACTTC. It translates to CATSIGGLEQYF.

This clone has only a few counts. The chain uses TRBV9 and TRBJ1-1; unclear D gene. The CDR3 consists of 13 residues. V dropped 1 base and J dropped 2 bases, with 6 bases sitting between them. Germline loops: CDR1 SGDLS, CDR2 YYNGEE. The CDR3 region is CASSVQANTEAFF. The CDR3 nucleotides are TGTGCCAGCAGCGTACAGGCCAACACTGAAGCTTTCTTT.

This chain links TRBV7-2 with TRBJ2-5; D remains unclear. This CDR3 is built from 14 residues. With 1 base removed from V and 1 base from J, the gap between germline ends came to 7 bases. Germline V gene sequence: CDR1 SGHTA, CDR2 FQGNSA. CDR3 sequence: CASSLEQLQETQYF. CDR3 sequence (DNA): TGTGCCAGCAGCTTAGAACAGCTCCAAGAGACCCAGTACTTC.

This clone was observed a few times. The chain recombines TRBV4-2 with TRBJ1-2; D is unresolved. Per the germline V gene, CDR1 is LGHNA and CDR2 is YNFKEQ. The CDR3 runs to 16 residues. V was pared by 0 bases and J by 0 bases, with 11 bases between. CDR3 sequence: CASSQELRGSNYGYTF. In nucleotides, the CDR3 is TGTGCCAGCAGCCAAGAGTTGCGGGGTTCTAACTATGGCTACACCTTC.

The V gene is TRBV29-1, the J gene TRBJ2-1, with 9 bases lining up with TRBD2. J lost 0 bases, V lost 4 bases, and 10 bases had no gene match. Germline V gene sequence: CDR1 SQVTM, CDR2 ANQGSEA. The CDR3 is 17 amino acids. CDR3 loop: CSVGRSGSKSSYNEQFF. The CDR3, as DNA: TGCAGCGTTGGTCGTAGCGGGAGTAAGAGCTCCTACAATGAGCAGTTCTTC.

This sequence joins TRBV30 and TRBJ1-5; possibly TRBD1 for D (6 bases). CDR1 and CDR2 (germline): GTSNPN, SVGIG (reference sequence). The ends were cut back, 0 bases at V and 0 bases at J, with 9 bases in the middle. The CDR3 runs 15 residues. Written as DNA, the CDR3 is TGTGCCTGGAGTGTACGGACAGCTAGCAATCAGCCCCAGCATTTT. This translates into CAWSVRTASNQPQHF.

The table lists this clone with a few counts. The rearrangement links TRBV4-3 to TRBJ2-5, with D possibly being TRBD1 (5 bases). CDR1 LGHNA and CDR2 YSLEER come from the germline V gene. The ends were cut back, 1 base at V and 5 bases at J, with 14 bases in the middle. This CDR3 comprises 15 residues. As DNA, the CDR3 is TGCGCCAGCAGCCAAGCATATAGGGGCGCGGAGACCCAGTACTTC. Its translation is CASSQAYRGAETQYF.

This clone was seen only a few times. This sequence joins TRBV19 and TRBJ2-1; 10 bases align to TRBD2. Germline V gives CDR1 LNHDA, CDR2 SQIVND (reference sequence). The CDR3 spans 15 residues. The trim removed 6 bases at V and 6 bases at J, leaving 8 bases unmatched. The CDR3 spells CASRTRTSGTNEQFF. DNA for the CDR3: TGTGCCAGTAGGACCCGGACTAGCGGAACCAATGAGCAGTTCTTC.

The chain employs TRBV7-9 and TRBJ1-2; D not certain. Trimming removed 1 base at V and 4 bases at J, with 4 bases between. Germline V gene data show CDR1 as SEHNR and CDR2 as FQNEAQ (reference sequence). The CDR3 has 12 amino acids. As DNA, the CDR3 is TGTGCCAGCAGCTTAGGAGGCTATGGCTACACCTTC. Translated, it gives CASSLGGYGYTF.

This clone was counted only a few times. This chain uses TRBV6-1 with TRBJ1-2, with TRBD1 identical over 9 bases. V was clipped by 0 bases and J by 1 base; unmatched bases: 15. The CDR3 spans 20 residues. The germline CDR1 and CDR2 sequences are MNHNS and SASEGT. DNA of the CDR3: TGTGCCAGCAGTGAAGCGCGGGGCTTTAGGACAGGGGTAAATAACTATGGCTACACCTTC. Its translation is CASSEARGFRTGVNNYGYTF.

This clone has a handful of counts. CDR3 amino acids: CASASAGEPYEQYF. CDR3 DNA sequence: TGTGCCAGCGCGTCCGCAGGGGAGCCCTACGAGCAGTACTTC. V and J are TRBV6-5 and TRBJ2-7; maybe TRBD1 (6 bases). Looked up from germline, CDR1 is MNHEY and CDR2 is SVGAGI. The ends were cut back, 8 bases at V and 2 bases at J, with 16 bases in the middle. This CDR3 spans 14 amino acids.